The rows below give T cell receptor beta chains drawn from one sample of a study of PD-1 blockade in classical Hodgkin lymphoma. TCRdb's table, derived via immunoSEQ multiplex PCR, lists solely in-frame clones and lacks some. The data contain about 14,000 clones, about four fifths of them seen just once; the ten biggest clones take up 16%. The sample here was peripheral blood mononuclear cells (PBMCs), taken before the fourth cycle of nivolumab. These receptors came from a human donor with classical Hodgkin lymphoma. Each CDR3 is given with its conserved first and last residue. The D gene is left open where the match is weak. The size of a clone is reported for some rows only, either as once, few or many, or as a class for expanded clones.

V gene	D gene	clone size	J gene	CDR3 protein	CDR3 DNA
TRBV6-5	.	.	TRBJ2-7	CASSWLSGNEQYF	TGTGCCAGCAGTTGGCTCTCAGGGAACGAGCAGTACTTC
TRBV9	.	.	TRBJ2-3	CASSPWTGTDTQYF	TGTGCCAGCAGCCCATGGACAGGCACAGATACGCAGTATTTT
TRBV28	.	.	TRBJ1-5	CASSPPQGYQPQHF	TGTGCCAGCAGCCCCCCACAGGGCTATCAGCCCCAGCATTTT
TRBV2	TRBD2	.	TRBJ2-3	CASRSGGPDTQYF	TGTGCCAGCAGGAGCGGGGGACCAGATACGCAGTATTTT
TRBV25-1	.	.	TRBJ1-4	CASSEYWGTNEKLFF	TGTGCCAGCAGTGAATACTGGGGCACTAATGAAAAACTGTTTTTT
TRBV28	.	.	TRBJ2-3	CASSLTGRPDTQYF	TGTGCCAGCAGTTTAACAGGGAGGCCAGATACGCAGTATTTT
TRBV30	.	.	TRBJ1-5	CAWSEGAHQPQHF	TGTGCCTGGAGTGAAGGGGCCCATCAGCCCCAGCATTTT
TRBV7-2	.	.	TRBJ2-5	CASSRRERHEPGETQYF	TGTGCCAGCAGCCGTCGGGAGAGGCACGAACCAGGCGAGACCCAGTACTTC
TRBV4-1	.	.	TRBJ1-1	CASSQDTGRTEAFF	TGCGCCAGCAGCCAAGATACAGGGAGGACTGAAGCTTTCTTT
TRBV6-1	.	.	TRBJ1-3	CASRNTGTSGNTIYF	TGTGCCAGCAGGAACACAGGGACCTCTGGAAACACCATATATTTT
TRBV5-1	.	.	TRBJ2-7	CASSFDNYEQYF	TGCGCCAGCAGCTTCGACAACTACGAGCAGTACTTC
TRBV5-4	.	.	TRBJ2-1	CASSHATGTHYNEQFF	TGCGCCAGCAGCCACGCCACCGGGACACATTACAATGAGCAGTTCTTC
TRBV6-5	.	.	TRBJ1-2	CASSPGGAGYTF	TGTGCCAGCAGTCCGGGGGGCGCTGGCTACACCTTC
TRBV13	TRBD2	.	TRBJ2-1	CASSFVAGETSYNEQFF	TGTGCCAGCAGCTTTGTAGCGGGGGAAACCTCCTACAATGAGCAGTTCTTC
TRBV6-5	.	few	TRBJ1-4	CASSRGWNNEKLFF	TGTGCCAGCAGCAGAGGGTGGAATAATGAAAAACTGTTTTTT
TRBV4-2	.	.	TRBJ1-3	CASSPGGEGFGNTIYF	TGTGCCAGCAGCCCGGGAGGGGAAGGGTTCGGAAACACCATATATTTT
TRBV10-1	TRBD2	.	TRBJ2-1	CASSESRASGLYNEQFF	TGCGCCAGCAGTGAGTCGAGAGCTAGCGGGTTATACAATGAGCAGTTCTTC
TRBV21-1	.	.	TRBJ2-2	CASSKGEYRGTGELFF	TGTGCCAGCAGCAAAGGGGAGTACAGGGGTACCGGGGAGCTGTTTTTT
TRBV19	TRBD1	.	TRBJ2-3	CASSDRGTDTQYF	TGTGCCAGTAGCGACAGGGGCACAGATACGCAGTATTTT
TRBV4-1	.	.	TRBJ2-3	CASSQEGTRVGDTQYF	TGCGCCAGCAGCCAAGAGGGCACCCGGGTTGGCGATACGCAGTATTTT
TRBV13	TRBD1	.	TRBJ1-5	CASSSGRQGHQPQHF	TGTGCCAGCAGCTCCGGGCGACAGGGCCATCAGCCCCAGCATTTT
TRBV15	.	.	TRBJ2-3	CATSRGVRGLDTQYF	TGTGCCACCAGCAGAGGGGTGCGGGGGCTAGATACGCAGTATTTT
TRBV2	.	.	TRBJ1-6	CASSGRYRDGNSPLHF	TGTGCCAGCAGCGGAAGATACCGGGACGGAAATTCACCCCTCCACTTT
TRBV5-4	.	.	TRBJ1-2	CASSIGTETHYGYTF	TGTGCCAGCAGCATCGGTACAGAGACCCACTATGGCTACACCTTC
TRBV11-1	.	.	TRBJ1-6	CASSRTGNNSPLHF	TGTGCCAGCAGCCGTACAGGGAACAATTCACCCCTCCACTTT
TRBV29-1	TRBD1	.	TRBJ2-7	CSVKTGAAYEQYF	TGCAGCGTTAAGACAGGGGCGGCCTACGAGCAGTACTTC
TRBV7-6	.	.	TRBJ1-1	CASSSPTGSNTEAFF	TGTGCCAGCAGCTCCCCCACAGGGTCGAACACTGAAGCTTTCTTT
TRBV6-4	TRBD2	.	TRBJ2-3	CASSDLAGVRTDTQYF	TGTGCCAGCAGTGACTTGGCGGGGGTGAGGACAGATACGCAGTATTTT
TRBV11-2	.	few	TRBJ2-7	CASSTGFSYEQYF	TGTGCCAGCAGTACAGGGTTCTCCTACGAGCAGTACTTC
TRBV18	TRBD2	.	TRBJ2-7	CASSPMGTSGGLSYEQYF	TGTGCCAGCTCACCCATGGGGACTAGCGGGGGACTATCCTACGAGCAGTACTTC
TRBV4-3	.	.	TRBJ1-5	CASSQDGDSNQPQHF	TGCGCCAGCAGCCAAGATGGCGATAGCAATCAGCCCCAGCATTTT
TRBV6-5	.	.	TRBJ1-2	CASHTGSYGYTF	TGTGCCAGCCATACAGGTTCTTATGGCTACACCTTC
TRBV7-6	.	.	TRBJ2-2	CASSHQGSGELFF	TGTGCCAGCAGTCATCAGGGCTCCGGGGAGCTGTTTTTT
TRBV21-1	.	.	TRBJ2-4	CASSKDEGAKNIQYF	TGTGCCAGCAGCAAAGACGAAGGGGCCAAAAACATTCAGTACTTC
TRBV7-7	TRBD2	.	TRBJ2-1	CASSLLAGGEGEQFF	TGTGCCAGCAGCCTCCTAGCGGGGGGCGAGGGTGAGCAGTTCTTC
TRBV15	.	.	TRBJ2-5	CATSGYRWETQYF	TGTGCCACCAGCGGATACCGTTGGGAGACCCAGTACTTC
TRBV10-1	.	few	TRBJ2-2	CASSEGQLGAGELFF	TGCGCCAGCAGTGAGGGACAGCTGGGGGCCGGGGAGCTGTTTTTT
TRBV19	.	once	TRBJ2-1	CASSIGWRGKSSYNEQFF	TGTGCCAGTAGTATTGGGTGGAGGGGGAAGAGCTCCTACAATGAGCAGTTCTTC
TRBV7-8	TRBD2	.	TRBJ2-1	CASSSLTSGGAREQFF	TGTGCCAGCAGCTCCCTGACTAGCGGGGGGGCCAGGGAGCAGTTCTTC
TRBV4-3	.	medium-sized	TRBJ1-4	CASSQGTGGVEKLFF	TGCGCCAGCAGCCAAGGCACGGGGGGCGTTGAAAAACTGTTTTTT